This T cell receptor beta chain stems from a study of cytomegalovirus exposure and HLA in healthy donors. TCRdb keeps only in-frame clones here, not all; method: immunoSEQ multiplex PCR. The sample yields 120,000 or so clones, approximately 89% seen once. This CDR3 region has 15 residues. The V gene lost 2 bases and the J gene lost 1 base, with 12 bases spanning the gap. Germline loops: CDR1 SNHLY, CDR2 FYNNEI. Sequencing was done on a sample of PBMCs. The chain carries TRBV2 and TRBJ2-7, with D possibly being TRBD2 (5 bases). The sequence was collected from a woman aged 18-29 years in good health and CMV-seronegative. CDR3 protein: CASSESASRSYEQYF. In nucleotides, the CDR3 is TGTGCCAGCAGTGAATCGGCTAGCCGTTCCTACGAGCAGTACTTC. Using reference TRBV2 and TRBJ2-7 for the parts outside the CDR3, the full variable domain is EPEVTQTPSHQVTQMGQEVILRCVPISNHLYFYWYRQILGQKVEFLVSFYNNEISEKSEIFDDQFSVERPDGSNFTLKIRSTKLEDSAMYFCASSESASRSYEQYFGPGTRLTVT.